The 24 T cell receptor beta chains below come from one sample, sequenced in a study of cytomegalovirus exposure and HLA in healthy donors (dated by TCRdb to the late 2010s). The library relied on the immunoSEQ multiplex PCR assay. For the multiplex PCR, a mixture combining 60 forward primers for TCR Vbeta segments and 13 reverse primers for TCR Jbeta segments was used. TCRdb re-hosts the immuneACCESS table, in-frame sequences only. Its copies lack some clones; in the studies checked, an unresolved V gene accounts for under half of them, and the cause for the rest is not known. This sample lists 100,000 to 150,000 clones; just over 70% were detected once. In total, the top ten clones hold 2% to 3% of the sample. Sequenced input: PBMCs. The receptor source for this set is a woman aged 60 to 75 in good health and CMV-seropositive.

The chain couples TRBV29-1 to TRBJ2-5; 7 bases agree with TRBD1. Germline assignment: CDR1 SQVTM and CDR2 ANQGSEA. This CDR3 has 12 amino acids. The V gene end was trimmed by 4 bases and the J gene end by 4 bases; junction bases not matched to a gene: 3. Here the CDR3 reads CSVVTGAETQYF. For the CDR3, the DNA is TGCAGCGTTGTAACAGGGGCAGAGACCCAGTACTTC.

This chain connects TRBV5-3 to TRBJ1-5; 7 bases are shared with TRBD1. TRBV5-3 is treated as an ORF (open reading frame) with a function not yet certain. CDR3 size: 13 residues. The V gene end was trimmed by 4 bases and the J gene end by 4 bases; junction bases not matched to a gene: 2. The CDR3 DNA is TGTGCCAGAAGCCTGACAGGGAATCAGCCCCAGCATTTT. As protein: CARSLTGNQPQHF.

The chain uses TRBV19 and TRBJ1-2, with D maybe TRBD1 (6 bases). V lost 7 bases to trimming and J lost 8 bases, with 17 bases between them. The CDR3 is 13 amino acids. The germline V gene encodes CDR1 LNHDA and CDR2 SQIVND (reference sequence). The CDR3 DNA reads TGTGCCAGTACTCTACAGGGAAAGCAGGGCTACACCTTC. Translated, it gives CASTLQGKQGYTF.

V gene TRBV19 combines with J gene TRBJ1-2; 9 bases line up with TRBD1. CDR1 is LNHDA and CDR2 is SQIVND in the germline V gene (reference sequence). CDR3 length: 16 amino acids. The J segment lost 2 bases and the V segment lost 1 base, leaving 5 bases of the junction unmatched. CDR3: CASSIGGTGYNYGYTF. The DNA for the CDR3 is TGTGCCAGTAGTATAGGAGGGACAGGGTACAACTATGGCTACACCTTC.

V usage is TRBV13 and J usage is TRBJ2-7, with D possibly being TRBD2 (5 bases). Trimming shortened V by 5 bases and J by 7 bases, and 12 bases separated the two germline ends. The CDR3 runs 12 residues. The germline V gene has CDR1 PRHDT and CDR2 FYEKMQ (reference sequence). This chain's CDR3 is CASSQGPGEQYF. CDR3 nucleotides: TGTGCCAGCAGCCAAGGGCCGGGGGAGCAGTACTTC.

The chain couples TRBV25-1 to TRBJ1-5, with D possibly being TRBD1 (5 bases). CDR3 size: 14 residues. Germline V gene sequence: CDR1 MGHDK, CDR2 SYGVNS. The V end was cut by 1 base, the J end by 6 bases, with 10 bases between. The chain's CDR3 is CASSEWGGSQPQHF. In DNA, the CDR3 is TGTGCCAGCAGTGAATGGGGGGGGAGTCAGCCCCAGCATTTT. Filled out from reference TRBV25-1 and TRBJ1-5, the complete variable domain reads EADIYQTPRYLVIGTGKKITLECSQTMGHDKMYWYQQDPGMELHLIHYSYGVNSTEKGDLSSESTVSRIRTEHFPLTLESARPSHTSQYLCASSEWGGSQPQHFGDGTRLSIL.

Notes on this clone: The junction shows a germline mismatch at one end, possibly a read error. The V and J genes are TRBV7-9 and TRBJ2-5, with 9 bases lining up with TRBD1. Germline CDR1 is SEHNR and CDR2 is FQNEAQ (reference sequence). The CDR3 is made up of 14 amino acids. In nucleotides, the CDR3 is TGTTCCAGCAGCCCAGGACAGGGGAGAGAGACCCAGTACTTC. Its translation: CSSSPGQGRETQYF.

This clone came up once. The chain is built from TRBV6-6 and TRBJ2-1; D might be TRBD1 (6 bases). Trimming pared 6 bases from V and 0 bases from J, leaving 15 bases between. The germline gives CDR1 MNHNY, CDR2 SVGAGI (reference sequence). There are 16 residues in the CDR3. The CDR3 DNA is TGTGCCAGCAGCCCCAGAGGGGGTTACTCCTACAATGAGCAGTTCTTC. Translated, it gives CASSPRGGYSYNEQFF.

The V call is TRBV29-1, the J call TRBJ2-5; weak D call: TRBD2 (6 bases). The V and J ends lost 7 bases and 4 bases respectively, with 25 bases between them. This CDR3 has 16 residues. In germline, CDR1 is SQVTM, CDR2 ANQGSEA. The CDR3 sequence: CSAPAGWNQAGETQYF. CDR3 nucleotides: TGCAGCGCTCCGGCGGGGTGGAACCAGGCCGGAGAGACCCAGTACTTC.

This clone was detected a few times. V and J are TRBV5-8 and TRBJ1-6; no definite D call. The germline V gene encodes CDR1 SGHTS and CDR2 YDEGEE. With 6 bases removed from V and 7 bases from J, the gap between germline ends came to 17 bases. The CDR3 is 15 amino acids. CDR3 bases: TGTGCCAGCACCTCAGAACCAGGAGGCAATTCACCCCTCCACTTT. This sequence encodes CASTSEPGGNSPLHF.

V and J are TRBV4-1 and TRBJ1-1; the D gene is possibly TRBD1 (6 bases). The V gene's germline CDR1 is MGHRA and CDR2 YSYEKL. The V end lost 4 bases, the J end lost 3 bases, and 12 bases lay between the germline ends. The CDR3 sequence is 14 residues long. Here the CDR3 reads CASSRQQGDTEAFF. The CDR3 DNA sequence: TGCGCCAGCAGCCGGCAACAGGGTGACACTGAAGCTTTCTTT.

To note about this clone: This sample also contains other DNA sequences that code for the same CDR3. The chain has TRBV19 and TRBJ1-2, with D unresolved. The length of the CDR3 is 13 residues. Trimming shortened V by 6 bases and J by 4 bases, and 12 bases separated the two germline ends. Germline loops: CDR1 LNHDA, CDR2 SQIVND (reference sequence). The CDR3 nucleotides read TGTGCCAGTAGAGAACGGGGTGGCTATGGCTACACCTTC. It codes for CASRERGGYGYTF.

The genes are TRBV19 and TRBJ2-1, with 10 positions matching TRBD1. V gave up 7 bases and J gave up 10 bases; unmatched junction bases: 13. This CDR3 contains 15 residues. CDR1 and CDR2 from the germline V gene are LNHDA and SQIVND (reference sequence). Here the CDR3 reads CASTTPGQGNGEQFF. The CDR3 coding sequence is TGTGCCAGTACCACTCCGGGACAGGGGAACGGGGAGCAGTTCTTC.

This chain joins TRBV19 and TRBJ1-1; possible D gene TRBD1, 6 bases. This CDR3 spans 15 amino acids. V lost 4 bases, J lost 1 base, and 13 bases lay in between. CDR1 and CDR2 from the germline V gene are LNHDA and SQIVND (reference sequence). CDR3 DNA: TGTGCCAGTAGTAAGGGGGTCTACCCGAACACTGAAGCTTTCTTT. Amino acid sequence: CASSKGVYPNTEAFF.

This clone was found once. The rearrangement uses TRBV5-1 and TRBJ2-7; 10 nucleotides agree with TRBD2. In germline, CDR1 is SGHRS, CDR2 YFSETQ. With 3 bases clipped from V and 5 bases from J, the junction kept 11 bases outside the gene matches. This CDR3 has 16 amino acids. The CDR3: CASSWTSGGALDEQYF. The CDR3 region has the DNA TGCGCCAGCAGCTGGACAAGCGGGGGGGCCCTCGACGAGCAGTACTTC.

The chain recombines TRBV13 with TRBJ1-1; possibly TRBD1 for D (6 bases). The CDR3 has 14 amino acids. V lost 0 bases to trimming and J lost 1 base, with 6 bases between them. Germline CDR1 PRHDT, CDR2 FYEKMQ (reference sequence). The CDR3: CASSLGQGNTEAFF. CDR3 coding DNA: TGTGCCAGCAGCTTAGGACAGGGGAACACTGAAGCTTTCTTT. Complete variable domain (other parts from reference TRBV13 and TRBJ1-1): AAGVIQSPRHLIKEKRETATLKCYPIPRHDTVYWYQQGPGQDPQFLISFYEKMQSDKGSIPDRFSAQQFSDYHSELNMSSLELGDSALYFCASSLGQGNTEAFFGQGTRLTVV.

This sequence joins TRBV27 and TRBJ1-5, with 7 bases fitting TRBD1. After removal of 3 bases from V and 5 bases from J, the junction contained 4 bases not matched to a gene. In germline, CDR1 is MNHEY, CDR2 SMNVEV (reference sequence). This CDR3 has 14 residues. CDR3 protein: CASSLRQGHQPQHF. The CDR3 DNA follows: TGTGCCAGCAGTTTGAGACAGGGACATCAGCCCCAGCATTTT.

In this sample, this clone turned up once. This chain connects TRBV7-5 to TRBJ1-3; the table assigns TRBD1, which was not confirmed against the DNA. TRBV7-5 is a documented pseudogene. There are 18 residues in the CDR3. The CDR3 here is CARSLGRGLPDYLRTIYF. The CDR3 DNA reads TGTGCCAGAAGCTTGGGCAGGGGGCTCCCGGATTATTTGAGGACCATATATTTT.

This chain uses TRBV27 with TRBJ2-1; TRBD2 matches at 12 bases. CDR1 is MNHEY, CDR2 SMNVEV, per germline (reference sequence). The J segment lost 7 bases and the V segment lost 7 bases, leaving 11 bases of the junction unmatched. CDR3 length equals 16 residues. CDR3 region: CASTKELAGGLNEQFF. Written as DNA, the CDR3 is TGTGCCAGCACGAAAGAGCTAGCGGGGGGGCTTAATGAGCAGTTCTTC.

This clone appeared a few times. This chain uses TRBV2 with TRBJ1-1, with TRBD1 matching 7 bases. With V trimmed by 7 bases and J by 3 bases, 5 bases remained unmatched. Germline V gene data show CDR1 as SNHLY and CDR2 as FYNNEI. This CDR3 is built from 13 residues. The chain's CDR3 is CASIVDRDTEAFF. The CDR3 region has the DNA TGTGCCAGCATCGTAGACAGGGACACTGAAGCTTTCTTT.

This clone was counted once. V and J are TRBV27 and TRBJ2-7, with D possibly being TRBD1 (6 bases). This CDR3 is 17 amino acids long. From germline, CDR1 is MNHEY and CDR2 SMNVEV (reference sequence). Between the trimmed V and J ends, which lost 4 bases and 0 bases, there was a span of 19 bases. CDR3 sequence reads: CASSSLGGTPHSYEQYF. CDR3 DNA: TGTGCCAGCAGTTCCCTGGGTGGGACACCTCACTCCTACGAGCAGTACTTC.

The V gene is TRBV29-1, the J gene TRBJ1-2, with 7 bases fitting TRBD1. This CDR3 is 15 amino acids long. Germline CDR1 and CDR2: SQVTM and ANQGSEA. With 5 bases clipped from V and 1 base from J, the junction kept 10 bases outside the gene matches. CDR3 bases: TGCAGCGTTTCGGGGAACAGGGGACTTAACTATGGCTACACCTTC. It specifies CSVSGNRGLNYGYTF.

The chain employs TRBV6-5 and TRBJ2-1; TRBD2 is a possible D gene (6 bases). CDR3 length: 16 amino acids. Germline V gene lookup returns CDR1 MNHEY and CDR2 SVGAGI. The V end was cut by 4 bases, the J end by 0 bases, with 13 bases between. The CDR3 region has the DNA TGTGCCAGCAGTTCGGGACTTCCGCACTCCTACAATGAGCAGTTCTTC. As protein: CASSSGLPHSYNEQFF.

In DNA form, the CDR3 reads TGTGCCAGCAGCTGGACAGGATTCTACACCTTC. Translating gives CASSWTGFYTF. The chain carries TRBV5-5 and TRBJ1-2; 7 bases align to TRBD1. This CDR3 is built from 11 residues. V lost 3 bases and J lost 10; bases outside the gene matches: 3. CDR1 SGHKS and CDR2 YYEKEE come from the germline V gene (reference sequence).